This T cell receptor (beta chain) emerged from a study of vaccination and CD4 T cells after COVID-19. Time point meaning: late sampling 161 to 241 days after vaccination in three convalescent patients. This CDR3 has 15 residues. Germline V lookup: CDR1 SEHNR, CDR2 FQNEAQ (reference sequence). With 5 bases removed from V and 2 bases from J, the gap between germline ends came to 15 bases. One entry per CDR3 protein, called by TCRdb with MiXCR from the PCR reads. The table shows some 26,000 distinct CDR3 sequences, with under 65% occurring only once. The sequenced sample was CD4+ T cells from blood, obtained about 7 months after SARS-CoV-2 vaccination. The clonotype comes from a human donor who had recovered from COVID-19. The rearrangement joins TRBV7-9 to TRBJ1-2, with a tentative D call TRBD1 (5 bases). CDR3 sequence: CASSGDRIINYGYTF. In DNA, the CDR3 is TGTGCCAGCAGCGGTGACAGAATTATAAACTATGGCTACACCTTC. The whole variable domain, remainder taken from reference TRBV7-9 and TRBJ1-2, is DTGVSQNPRHKITKRGQNVTFRCDPISEHNRLYWYRQTLGQGPEFLTYFQNEAQLEKSRLLSDRFSAERPKGSFSTLEIQRTEQGDSAMYLCASSGDRIINYGYTFGSGTRLTVV.